These 15 T cell receptor beta chains originate from one sample sequenced in a study of T cell responses to AZD1222 COVID-19 vaccine. Using immunoSEQ multiplex PCR, the repertoire was profiled, and TCRdb retains in-frame clones only, with some absent. The table includes 150,000 to 200,000 clones, around 90% detected once. The sequences come from peripheral blood, collected on day 0 of AZD1222 vaccination. The receptor set was obtained from an adult in good health.

V is TRBV13 and J is TRBJ2-1, with TRBD1 matching 7 bases. Germline CDR1 PRHDT, CDR2 FYEKMQ (reference sequence). Trimming cost V 10 bases and J 0 bases; bases outside gene matches: 6. This CDR3 comprises 14 residues. Here the CDR3 DNA reads TGTGCCACCGTGGGACAGAGCTCCTACAATGAGCAGTTCTTC. This translates into CATVGQSSYNEQFF.

The V gene is TRBV7-2, the J gene TRBJ2-7; D perhaps matches TRBD1 (7 bases). CDR3 size: 13 residues. Between the trimmed V and J ends, which lost 5 bases and 1 base, there was a span of 9 bases. Germline V gene sequence: CDR1 SGHTA, CDR2 FQGNSA. This CDR3 is CASSAGQSYEQYF. In DNA form, the CDR3 reads TGTGCCAGCAGCGCGGGACAGTCCTACGAGCAGTACTTC.

The J gene is TRBJ2-5, the V gene TRBV19; 14 nucleotides agree with TRBD2. V gave up 3 bases and J gave up 1 base; unmatched junction bases: 4. The CDR3 is 17 amino acids. From germline, CDR1 is LNHDA and CDR2 SQIVND (reference sequence). CDR3 residues: CASSITGLAGGQETQYF. The CDR3 nucleotides read TGTGCCAGTAGTATCACAGGACTAGCGGGGGGCCAAGAGACCCAGTACTTC.

The chain uses TRBV3-1 (or the pseudogene TRBV3-2) and TRBJ2-7; no definite D call. CDR3 length: 15 amino acids. Looked up from germline, CDR1 is LGHDT and CDR2 is YNNKEL (reference sequence). Trimming removed 0 bases from V and 0 bases from J, with 9 bases in between. The CDR3 region is CASSQDPGRSYEQYF. DNA of the CDR3: TGTGCCAGCAGCCAAGATCCTGGACGCTCCTACGAGCAGTACTTC.

The chain employs TRBV4-3 and TRBJ1-2, with D hard to call. CDR1 LGHNA and CDR2 YSLEER come from the germline V gene. V was shortened by 5 bases and J by 2 bases, with 15 bases between the two germline ends. This CDR3 contains 15 residues. CDR3 nucleotide sequence: TGCGCCAGCAGCTATAATATCGATGGGAACTATGGCTACACCTTC. Its translation: CASSYNIDGNYGYTF.

Only one count was recorded for this clone. The same CDR3 also results from other DNA sequences found in this sample. V gene TRBV3-1 (or the pseudogene TRBV3-2) combines with J gene TRBJ2-7; D is unresolved. The CDR3 is made up of 12 amino acids. Trimming stripped 0 bases from V and 3 bases from J, with 3 bases between. Germline V gene data show CDR1 as LGHDT and CDR2 as YNNKEL (reference sequence). The CDR3 region is CASSQEGYEQYF. The CDR3 DNA sequence: TGTGCCAGCAGCCAAGAGGGCTACGAGCAGTACTTC.

This clone was detected once. V and J are TRBV5-1 and TRBJ2-4; D is possibly TRBD2 (5 bases). The V gene lost 7 bases and the J gene lost 5 bases, with 13 bases spanning the gap. This CDR3 region has 13 residues. Germline V gene lookup returns CDR1 SGHRS and CDR2 YFSETQ. The CDR3 sequence: CASRGTAQNIQYF. The CDR3 region has the DNA TGCGCCAGCCGGGGAACAGCTCAAAACATTCAGTACTTC.

The rearrangement joins TRBV19 to TRBJ1-4; D call uncertain. Germline V lookup: CDR1 LNHDA, CDR2 SQIVND (reference sequence). V lost 8 bases and J lost 7, with 17 bases in between. The CDR3 length is 14 residues. This CDR3 reads CASSDGGLGEKLFF. CDR3 nucleotides: TGTGCCAGTTCAGACGGAGGGCTTGGTGAAAAACTGTTTTTT.

This clone showed up just once. This sequence joins TRBV25-1 and TRBJ1-1, with 7 bases fitting TRBD1. This CDR3 comprises 15 residues. The V and J ends lost 4 bases and 3 bases, in that order; junction bases with no gene match: 8. Germline V gene sequence: CDR1 MGHDK, CDR2 SYGVNS. The CDR3 protein is CASSGTTGRYTEAFF. CDR3 nucleotide sequence: TGTGCCAGCAGTGGCACGACAGGGAGGTACACTGAAGCTTTCTTT.

This clone was seen a handful of times. V gene TRBV15 combines with J gene TRBJ1-2; possible D gene TRBD1, 5 bases. Trimming shortened V by 1 base and J by 1 base, and 13 bases separated the two germline ends. The germline V gene has CDR1 LNHNV and CDR2 YYDKDF (reference sequence). CDR3 length: 16 amino acids. The DNA for the CDR3 is TGTGCCACCAGCAGAGGCGGTTTAGACAGTAACTATGGCTACACCTTC. Translated, it gives CATSRGGLDSNYGYTF. The full variable domain, its missing parts supplied by reference TRBV15 and TRBJ1-2, is DAMVIQNPRYQVTQFGKPVTLSCSQTLNHNVMYWYQQKSSQAPKLLFHYYDKDFNNEADTPDNFQSRRPNTSFCFLDIRSPGLGDTAMYLCATSRGGLDSNYGYTFGSGTRLTVV.

The V call is TRBV28, the J call TRBJ2-2; no clear D gene. The CDR3 contains 13 residues. V was trimmed by 5 bases and J by 2 bases, leaving 6 bases between them. Germline V lookup: CDR1 MDHEN, CDR2 SYDVKM. In DNA form, the CDR3 reads TGTGCCAGCAGTCCTAGTAACACCGGGGAGCTGTTTTTT. Its protein is CASSPSNTGELFF.

This chain's CDR3 is CASSDRQGGYTF. CDR3 in DNA: TGTGCCAGCAGCGATAGACAGGGCGGCTACACCTTC. V is TRBV12-3 or TRBV12-4 and J is TRBJ1-2, with 7 bases fitting TRBD1. The CDR3 has 12 amino acids. Germline trimming cut 6 bases from V and 8 bases from J; bases unmatched to any gene: 6.

This chain connects TRBV6-5 to TRBJ2-3, with D possibly matching TRBD1 (5 bases). This CDR3 region has 14 residues. Germline CDR1 MNHEY, CDR2 SVGAGI. The V gene lost 6 bases and the J gene lost 4 bases, with 14 bases spanning the gap. DNA of the CDR3: TGTGCCAGCAGCCTACAGACAGTGGCAGATACGCAGTATTTT. It yields the protein CASSLQTVADTQYF.

Only one count was recorded for this clone. The CDR3 protein is CASSARSYSNQPQHF. CDR3 in DNA: TGTGCCAGCAGCGCACGGTCGTATAGCAATCAGCCCCAGCATTTT. The chain links TRBV21-1 to TRBJ1-5. TRBV21-1 is a documented pseudogene. The CDR3 has 15 amino acids.

The chain is built from TRBV9 and TRBJ1-4; no firm D call. The germline V gene encodes CDR1 SGDLS and CDR2 YYNGEE. V was pared by 0 bases and J by 7 bases, with 13 bases between. The CDR3 is 15 residues long. CDR3 in amino acids: CASSVGAAFGEKLFF. The CDR3 DNA reads as TGTGCCAGCAGCGTAGGGGCCGCATTCGGTGAAAAACTGTTTTTT.